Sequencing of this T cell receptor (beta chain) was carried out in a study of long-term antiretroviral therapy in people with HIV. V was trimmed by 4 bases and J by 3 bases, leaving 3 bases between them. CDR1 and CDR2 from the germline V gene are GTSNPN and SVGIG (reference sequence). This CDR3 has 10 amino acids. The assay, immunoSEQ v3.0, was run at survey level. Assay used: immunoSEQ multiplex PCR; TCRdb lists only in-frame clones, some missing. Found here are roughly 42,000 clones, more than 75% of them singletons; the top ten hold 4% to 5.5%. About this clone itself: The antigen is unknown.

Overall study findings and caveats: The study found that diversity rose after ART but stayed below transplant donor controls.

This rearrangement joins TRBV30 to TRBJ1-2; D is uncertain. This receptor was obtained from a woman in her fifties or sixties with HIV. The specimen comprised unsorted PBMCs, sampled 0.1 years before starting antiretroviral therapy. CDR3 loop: CAWKDYGYTF. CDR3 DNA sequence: TGTGCCTGGAAGGACTATGGCTACACCTTC.